This paragraph reports one T cell receptor (beta chain). Antigen unknown. Sequenced by immunoSEQ multiplex PCR; TCRdb stores in-frame clones only, minus some. This sample yields roughly 1,800,000 clones, of which about 95% are seen a single time; less than 1.5% belongs to the top ten. This sample was taken from a study of shared clonotypes between healthy human individuals. Study background: Plates per donor: three CD4 naive, three CD4 memory, two CD8 naive, one CD8 memory.

Terminally differentiated effector memory CD45RA+ cells were excluded by CCR7 positive selection of CD45RO-negative cells. Notes on the study in general: Generation probabilities of non-shared clonotypes were lower (relative to those shared by all four donors). Larger richness was generally estimated for naive than memory subsets.

Germline loops: CDR1 SGHRS, CDR2 YFSETQ. Trimming left V 0 bases short and J 6 bases short, with 18 bases between. The CDR3 runs to 16 residues. The chain employs TRBV5-1 and TRBJ1-2; the D gene is possibly TRBD1 (5 bases). Sequenced sample: naive CD8+ T cells sorted from blood. The sequence came from a young man in good health. As DNA, the CDR3 is TGCGCCAGCAGCTTGGCCCCGGGGGTTCCTCTTGATGGCTACACCTTC. Translating gives CASSLAPGVPLDGYTF.